This T cell receptor (beta chain) derives from a study of vaccination effects on CD4 cells after COVID-19. Whole-study results and caveats: Convalescent patients were scarce, and early post-infection timepoints were absent.

Remarks on this clone: The antigen remains undetermined.

CDR3 size: 14 residues. CDR1 is SGHRS and CDR2 is YFSETQ in the germline V gene. The V end lost 0 bases, the J end lost 2 bases, and 8 bases lay between the germline ends. Ahead of sequencing, the ViraFEST assay grew antigen-specific CD4+ T cells using viral peptide pools. It was after approximately 11 days of culture that CD4+ T cells were isolated. Subjects were given two BNT162b2 or mRNA-1273 vaccine doses. Produced via immunoSEQ multiplex PCR; TCRdb's table is partial and in-frame only. This table holds approximately 78,000 clones, about 81% found once. Specimen: CD4+ T cells from PBMCs cultured with HCoV-229E spike peptides, collected after COVID-19 vaccination. This clonotype originated in a human donor who received a COVID-19 vaccine. The chain joins TRBV5-1 to TRBJ1-1; D not certain. The CDR3 here is CASSLVHGNTEAFF. The DNA for the CDR3 is TGCGCCAGCAGCTTGGTGCATGGCAACACTGAAGCTTTCTTT.